The 14 T cell receptor beta chains given below trace back to one sample, sequenced in a study of cytomegalovirus exposure and HLA in healthy donors. Both 60 Vbeta primers and 13 Jbeta primers went into the PCR. Here immunoSEQ multiplex PCR was the method, and the copy in TCRdb shows in-frame clones only, minus some. The profile shows roughly 140,000 clones, roughly 68% of them singletons. Input material: PBMCs. The source of these receptors is a man aged 60-69 years in good health and CMV-seronegative.

As for this clone: Compared with germline, one end of the junction differs, possibly owing to a read error. CDR3 in DNA: TGCGCCAGCAGCTTGGGAACGGGACAGGGAAGGTTGGGTAACTTC. Translation gives CASSLGTGQGRLGNF. V usage is TRBV5-1 and J usage is TRBJ2-7, with 9 bases identical to TRBD1. Germline lookup yields CDR1 SGHRS and CDR2 YFSETQ. CDR3 length: 15 residues.

V gene TRBV28 combines with J gene TRBJ1-2, with a weak D call TRBD1 (6 bases). The CDR3 is 12 amino acids. Per germline, CDR1 MDHEN and CDR2 SYDVKM. The germline V and J ends were trimmed by 8 bases and 4 bases, with 11 bases remaining between them. DNA for the CDR3: TGTGCCAGCCTTGAACAGGGCTATGGCTACACCTTC. This encodes CASLEQGYGYTF.

This CDR3 reads CASSNRAGLAGTDTQYF. The CDR3 region has the DNA TGTGCCAGCAGCAACAGGGCCGGACTAGCGGGAACAGATACGCAGTATTTT. This rearrangement joins TRBV11-2 to TRBJ2-3; 12 positions match TRBD2. CDR3 length equals 17 residues. V dropped 5 bases and J dropped 3; count of bases not matched to a gene: 9. Looked up from germline, CDR1 is SGHAT and CDR2 is FQNNGV.

This clone was observed a few times. J is TRBJ2-5 and V is TRBV4-1; 11 nucleotides match TRBD1. With 3 bases clipped from V and 4 bases from J, the junction kept 7 bases outside the gene matches. CDR3 size: 16 residues. Germline CDR1 MGHRA, CDR2 YSYEKL. CDR3 in DNA: TGCGCCAGCAGCCAGTCAGTTGGACAGGGGGCAGAGACCCAGTACTTC. Translating gives CASSQSVGQGAETQYF.

The genes are TRBV19 and TRBJ1-5; TRBD1 matches 8 bases. After removal of 6 bases from V and 0 bases from J, the junction contained 4 bases not matched to a gene. CDR3 length: 15 residues. Germline V gene sequence: CDR1 LNHDA, CDR2 SQIVND (reference sequence). CDR3 coding DNA: TGTGCCAGTAGCAGGGGGCCTCTTAGCAATCAGCCCCAGCATTTT. Translating gives CASSRGPLSNQPQHF.

The chain links TRBV6-1 to TRBJ2-1; D is uncertain. V was shortened by 1 base and J by 8 bases, with 12 bases between the two germline ends. Germline V gives CDR1 MNHNS, CDR2 SASEGT. The CDR3 length is 14 residues. CDR3 sequence (DNA): TGTGCCAGCAGTGAAGTAGAGTTGTCGGATGAGCAGTTCTTC. This translates into CASSEVELSDEQFF.

This clone occurred a few times. This chain joins TRBV4-3 and TRBJ1-2; 7 bases are a match to TRBD1. Trimming at V came to 0 bases and at J to 3 bases, leaving 7 bases not matched to a gene. Germline assignment: CDR1 LGHNA and CDR2 YSLEER. The CDR3 spans 16 residues. The CDR3 DNA follows: TGCGCCAGCAGCCAAGAGACTGGGGACAGTCACTATGGCTACACCTTC. Residues: CASSQETGDSHYGYTF.

The chain uses TRBV2 and TRBJ1-5; D possibly corresponds to TRBD1 (5 bases). This CDR3 has 15 amino acids. Trimming removed 3 bases at V and 7 bases at J, with 16 bases between. Germline V gene sequence: CDR1 SNHLY, CDR2 FYNNEI. The CDR3 loop is CASSDLQGAGQPQHF. The CDR3 DNA reads TGTGCCAGCAGTGACCTGCAGGGAGCGGGGCAGCCCCAGCATTTT.

This clone was seen only a few times. J is TRBJ2-7 and V is TRBV19; maybe TRBD2 (7 bases). This CDR3 spans 14 amino acids. Trimming shortened V by 3 bases and J by 3 bases, and 12 bases separated the two germline ends. Germline CDR1 is LNHDA and CDR2 is SQIVND (reference sequence). The CDR3 loop reads CASSIQGRGYEQYF. The CDR3 nucleotides are TGTGCCAGTAGTATTCAGGGGAGGGGCTACGAGCAGTACTTC.

The chain combines TRBV2 with TRBJ1-4, with D perhaps TRBD1 (6 bases). CDR3 size: 16 residues. Germline CDR1 is SNHLY and CDR2 is FYNNEI. Trimming left V 7 bases short and J 2 bases short, with 17 bases between. CDR3 DNA sequence: TGTGCCAGCATTAAACCAAGGGGGTCTACTAATGAAAAACTGTTTTTT. Residues: CASIKPRGSTNEKLFF.

In DNA form, the CDR3 reads TGCAGCGTTGATGATACCCAGGGGGCATTGAGGGGCTACACCTTC. Translation gives CSVDDTQGALRGYTF. The chain carries TRBV29-1 and TRBJ1-2, with 8 bases that match TRBD1. V dropped 3 bases and J dropped 8; count of bases not matched to a gene: 14. The germline gives CDR1 SQVTM, CDR2 ANQGSEA. The CDR3 consists of 15 residues.

The V call is TRBV28, the J call TRBJ2-2; D is unresolved. This CDR3 has 16 amino acids. Trimming stripped 6 bases from V and 2 bases from J, with 16 bases between. CDR1 MDHEN and CDR2 SYDVKM come from the germline V gene. The CDR3, as DNA: TGTGCCAGCAGCCTTGCCCCCACTTTCAACACCGGGGAGCTGTTTTTT. Translated: CASSLAPTFNTGELFF. Full variable domain (remainder filled in from reference TRBV28 and TRBJ2-2): DVKVTQSSRYLVKRTGEKVFLECVQDMDHENMFWYRQDPGLGLRLIYFSYDVKMKEKGDIPEGYSVSREKKERFSLILESASTNQTSMYLCASSLAPTFNTGELFFGEGSRLTVL.

The rearrangement joins TRBV1 to TRBJ1-1; the table's D call of TRBD1 was not tested on the DNA. TRBV1 constitutes a pseudogene. The CDR3 extends over 13 amino acids. The CDR3 loop is CTRLTGTWSEAFF. Here the CDR3 DNA reads TGCACTAGATTGACAGGTACGTGGTCTGAAGCTTTCTTT.

The J gene is TRBJ2-5, the V gene TRBV29-1, with 7 positions matching TRBD1. Germline V lookup: CDR1 SQVTM, CDR2 ANQGSEA. The CDR3 loop spans 15 amino acids. V was clipped by 7 bases and J by 1 base; unmatched bases: 12. The CDR3 region is CSADADRALQETQYF. DNA of the CDR3: TGCAGCGCCGACGCCGACAGGGCCCTCCAAGAGACCCAGTACTTC.